This entry lists 15 T cell receptor beta chains sequenced from one sample in a study of T cells in Graves' hyperthyroidism and ophthalmopathy. Amplified regions were TCR beta CDR3 sequences from RNA transcripts. The study used the HTBI primer set for a first-round RT-PCR of the TCR CDR3. TCRdb independently ran MiXCR on the multiplex PCR reads; one entry per CDR3 protein. The sample has 550,000 to 850,000 distinct CDR3 sequences, around a sixth seen once. The sequenced material came from blood. These TCRs come from a woman aged 45-65 years with Graves' hyperthyroidism that later progressed to Graves' ophthalmopathy.

This clonotype was seen only a few times. The J gene is TRBJ2-7, the V gene TRBV6-1; D perhaps matches TRBD2 (7 bases). The V gene's germline CDR1 is MNHNS and CDR2 SASEGT. Between the trimmed V and J ends, which lost 6 bases and 2 bases, there was a span of 17 bases. The length of the CDR3 is 15 residues. Here the CDR3 reads CASSLNRAGAYEQYF. Written as DNA, the CDR3 is TGTGCCAGCAGCTTGAACAGGGCGGGGGCCTACGAGCAGTACTTC.

This chain connects TRBV5-5 to TRBJ2-1; D is undetermined. Looked up from germline, CDR1 is SGHKS and CDR2 is YYEKEE (reference sequence). This CDR3 comprises 9 residues. V dropped 2 bases and J dropped 12 bases, with 3 bases sitting between them. CDR3 region: CASSLVQFF. The CDR3 nucleotides are TGTGCCAGCAGCTTAGTGCAGTTCTTC.

This clonotype was seen at least ten times. The chain employs TRBV20-1 and TRBJ1-6; tentatively, D is TRBD1 (5 bases). V lost 3 bases, J lost 9 bases, and 18 bases lay in between. Germline CDR1 reads DFQATT; CDR2 reads SNEGSKA (reference sequence). The CDR3 is 15 residues long. Here the CDR3 reads CSASWDAQRISPLHF. Here the CDR3 DNA reads TGCAGTGCTAGCTGGGACGCCCAAAGGATTTCACCCCTCCACTTT.

This clonotype has just a few counts. The chain joins TRBV19 to TRBJ2-1; 12 bases fit TRBD2. The germline V gene encodes CDR1 LNHDA and CDR2 SQIVND (reference sequence). Trimming removed 8 bases from V and 9 bases from J; junction bases left unmatched: 14. This CDR3 spans 16 amino acids. CDR3 residues: CASSHSSGGAWGEQFF. CDR3 nucleotide sequence: TGTGCCAGTTCCCACTCTAGCGGGGGGGCCTGGGGTGAGCAGTTCTTC.

The chain combines TRBV20-1 with TRBJ1-2; 7 positions match TRBD1. V was clipped by 0 bases and J by 2 bases; unmatched bases: 6. The V gene's germline CDR1 is DFQATT and CDR2 SNEGSKA (reference sequence). The CDR3 is made up of 15 amino acids. The CDR3 DNA sequence: TGCAGTGCTAGAGATGAGCCCAGGGGGAACTATGGCTACACCTTC. Translation gives CSARDEPRGNYGYTF.

The chain employs TRBV18 and TRBJ1-5; weak D call: TRBD1 (6 bases). V gave up 5 bases and J gave up 0 bases, with 17 bases separating them. This CDR3 is built from 17 residues. CDR1 and CDR2 (germline): KGHSH, LQKENI. The CDR3 DNA follows: TGTGCCAGCTCAATGGCACAGGGCCCTATTAGCAATCAGCCCCAGCATTTT. This codes for CASSMAQGPISNQPQHF.

This clonotype occurred a few times. The V call is TRBV29-1, the J call TRBJ2-3; D is undetermined. The V gene's germline CDR1 is SQVTM and CDR2 ANQGSEA. There are 14 residues in the CDR3. Trimming cost V 1 base and J 1 base, with 9 bases left between them. As DNA, the CDR3 is TGCAGCGTTGAAGCGGTCGGGCGCACAGATACGCAGTATTTT. This codes for CSVEAVGRTDTQYF.

The gene calls are TRBV27 and TRBJ1-2, with unresolved D. The V gene lost 4 bases and the J gene lost 3 bases, with 12 bases spanning the gap. The length of the CDR3 is 14 residues. The germline V gene has CDR1 MNHEY and CDR2 SMNVEV (reference sequence). As DNA, the CDR3 is TGTGCCAGCAGTTCCTGGCGTAGTTACTATGGCTACACCTTC. Its protein product is CASSSWRSYYGYTF.

This clonotype was recorded a few times. The chain recombines TRBV19 with TRBJ1-1, with a weak D call TRBD1 (5 bases). Looked up from germline, CDR1 is LNHDA and CDR2 is SQIVND (reference sequence). V shed 3 bases and J shed 3 bases, with 14 bases lying between them. The CDR3 is made up of 15 amino acids. This chain's CDR3 is CASSIGGAQDTEAFF. Written as DNA, the CDR3 is TGTGCCAGTAGTATCGGAGGGGCTCAGGACACTGAAGCTTTCTTT.

This chain uses TRBV10-3 with TRBJ1-3; the match to TRBD1 covers 7 bases. The germline V gene encodes CDR1 ENHRY and CDR2 SYGVKD. The CDR3 loop spans 14 amino acids. V lost 6 bases and J lost 4; bases outside the gene matches: 6. The CDR3, as DNA: TGTGCCATCAGGACAGGGTTGACGGGAAACACCATATATTTT. Translating it yields CAIRTGLTGNTIYF.

This clonotype was seen repeatedly, ten times or more. V and J are TRBV5-1 and TRBJ2-1; D uncertain. Germline CDR1 is SGHRS and CDR2 is YFSETQ. CDR3 size: 15 residues. Trimming removed 0 bases from V and 2 bases from J, with 9 bases in between. The CDR3 sequence is CASSLGLGPYNEQFF. CDR3 coding DNA: TGCGCCAGCAGCTTGGGTCTAGGCCCCTACAATGAGCAGTTCTTC. The full variable domain, its missing parts supplied by reference TRBV5-1 and TRBJ2-1, is KAGVTQTPRYLIKTRGQQVTLSCSPISGHRSVSWYQQTPGQGLQFLFEYFSETQRNKGNFPGRFSGRQFSNSRSEMNVSTLELGDSALYLCASSLGLGPYNEQFFGPGTRLTVL.

The table lists this clonotype with many counts. This chain links TRBV20-1 with TRBJ2-7; 12 positions agree with TRBD2. Trimming at V came to 1 base and at J to 1 base, leaving 2 bases not matched to a gene. There are 15 residues in the CDR3. In germline, CDR1 is DFQATT, CDR2 SNEGSKA (reference sequence). In DNA form, the CDR3 reads TGCAGTGCTAGAGGCCTAGCGGGGGGGTCCTACGAGCAGTACTTC. This sequence encodes CSARGLAGGSYEQYF.

The rearrangement uses TRBV2 and TRBJ1-6; the match to TRBD1 covers 7 bases. J was trimmed by 8 bases and V by 9 bases; bases with no gene match: 4. This CDR3 is 12 amino acids long. CDR1 is SNHLY and CDR2 is FYNNEI in the germline V gene. CDR3 sequence reads: CASDRADSPLHF. In DNA, the CDR3 is TGTGCCAGTGACAGGGCTGATTCACCCCTCCACTTT.

The V and J genes are TRBV19 and TRBJ1-3; no reliable D call. Trimming removed 3 bases from V and 0 bases from J, with 9 bases in between. This CDR3 comprises 15 residues. Per germline, CDR1 LNHDA and CDR2 SQIVND (reference sequence). The CDR3 DNA follows: TGTGCCAGTAGTATTGCAGGTTCCTCTGGAAACACCATATATTTT. Protein sequence: CASSIAGSSGNTIYF.

The rearrangement links TRBV18 to TRBJ1-4; 7 bases are a match to TRBD1. The CDR3 sequence is 16 residues long. CDR1 KGHSH and CDR2 LQKENI come from the germline V gene. J gave up 6 bases and V 3 bases, and 10 bases lay outside the gene matches. The CDR3 nucleotides are TGTGCCAGCTCACCGCGGGCATCCGGGACAGATGAAAAACTGTTTTTT. This sequence encodes CASSPRASGTDEKLFF.